The 10 T cell receptor beta chains reported below all come from one sample, sequenced in a study of blood T cells in healthy people across ages. For the second PCR, which ran for about 6 to 12 cycles, a sample-barcoded 5' primer and a J-beta primer mix were used. TCRdb used MiXCR to reprocess the 5' RACE reads, holding one entry per CDR3 protein. The table lists more than 1 million distinct CDR3 sequences, under 55% of them singletons. Input material: blood. These receptors all come from an older woman in good health.

This clonotype was counted a few times. The chain uses TRBV20-1 and TRBJ2-7, with 11 bases that match TRBD2. The CDR3 length is 14 residues. J gave up 3 bases and V 5 bases, and 6 bases lay outside the gene matches. Germline CDR1 is DFQATT and CDR2 is SNEGSKA (reference sequence). Here the CDR3 reads CSADYSGRVYEQYF. CDR3 DNA: TGCAGTGCTGACTATAGCGGGAGGGTCTACGAGCAGTACTTC.

A few counts support this clonotype. The J gene is TRBJ2-3, the V gene TRBV18, with TRBD1 matching 9 bases. The CDR3 is 14 residues long. After removal of 3 bases from V and 6 bases from J, the junction contained 4 bases not matched to a gene. In germline, CDR1 is KGHSH, CDR2 LQKENI. CDR3 nucleotide sequence: TGTGCCAGCTCACCTGGGACAGGGCATGATACGCAGTATTTT. Translating it yields CASSPGTGHDTQYF. The full variable domain, completed using reference TRBV18 and TRBJ2-3, is NAGVMQNPRHLVRRRGQEARLRCSPMKGHSHVYWYRQLPEEGLKFMVYLQKENIIDESGMPKERFSAEFPKEGPSILRIQQVVRGDSAAYFCASSPGTGHDTQYFGPGTRLTVL.

This clonotype has more than one count but fewer than ten. This chain's CDR3 is CASSWEHTQYF. The CDR3 coding sequence is TGTGCCAGCAGTTGGGAGCATACGCAGTATTTT. This chain uses TRBV6-5 with TRBJ2-3; weak D call: TRBD2 (5 bases). V was clipped by 4 bases and J by 7 bases, with 6 bases between them. Per the germline V gene, CDR1 is MNHEY and CDR2 is SVGAGI. This CDR3 has 11 residues.

The CDR3, as DNA: TGTGCCACCAACCAAGGCAGCACAGATACGCAGTATTTT. Amino acids: CATNQGSTDTQYF. The genes are TRBV24-1 and TRBJ2-3; D not resolved. Trimming pared 8 bases from V and 0 bases from J, leaving 8 bases between. The germline V gene has CDR1 KGHDR and CDR2 SFDVKD. The CDR3 runs 13 residues.

The V call is TRBV5-1, the J call TRBJ2-7; 8 bases line up with TRBD1. The CDR3 has 14 residues. The germline gives CDR1 SGHRS, CDR2 YFSETQ. With V trimmed by 3 bases and J by 3 bases, 5 bases remained unmatched. The CDR3 DNA reads TGCGCCAGCAGCTCTTCGGACAGGGTCTACGAGCAGTACTTC. It yields the protein CASSSSDRVYEQYF.

This chain links TRBV24-1 with TRBJ2-1, with 13 bases aligning to TRBD2. Losses at the gene ends were 3 bases for V and 7 bases for J; bases not matched to a gene: 2. There are 15 residues in the CDR3. Germline CDR1 and CDR2: KGHDR and SFDVKD. The CDR3 DNA sequence: TGTGCCACCAGTGATCGGACTAGCGGGAGAAATGAGCAGTTCTTC. It translates to CATSDRTSGRNEQFF.

Comments on this clonotype: A read error may be the cause here, since a much bigger clone is one base away. V is TRBV15 and J is TRBJ2-5, with 10 bases that match TRBD2. V shed 8 bases and J 11 bases; nucleotides not matched to a gene: 14. The CDR3 is 14 amino acids. The germline gives CDR1 LNHNV, CDR2 YYDKDF (reference sequence). The CDR3 reads CATDASGSPNEQYF. CDR3 sequence (DNA): TGTGCCACCGACGCTAGCGGGAGCCCCAATGAGCAGTACTTC.

The V call is TRBV6-6, the J call TRBJ1-5; a possible D gene is TRBD1 (5 bases). This CDR3 has 13 amino acids. Germline values: CDR1 MNHNY, CDR2 SVGAGI (reference sequence). The germline V and J ends were trimmed by 7 bases and 6 bases, with 13 bases remaining between them. CDR3 sequence (DNA): TGTGCCAGCACGGGGCAGATGGGTCAGCCCCAGCATTTT. This codes for CASTGQMGQPQHF.

The J gene is TRBJ1-5, the V gene TRBV20-1, with D uncertain. V lost 3 bases and J lost 6, with 9 bases in between. Germline values: CDR1 DFQATT, CDR2 SNEGSKA (reference sequence). This CDR3 comprises 12 residues. CDR3 region: CSASGPSQPQHF. The CDR3 nucleotides read TGCAGTGCTAGTGGGCCGAGTCAGCCCCAGCATTTT.

The V call is TRBV25-1, the J call TRBJ1-2; 8 positions match TRBD1. The J segment lost 6 bases and the V segment lost 3 bases, leaving 3 bases of the junction unmatched. The germline V gene has CDR1 MGHDK and CDR2 SYGVNS. The CDR3 spans 13 residues. In nucleotides, the CDR3 is TGTGCCAGCAGTGACAGGGGGCCGGATGGCTACACCTTC. It translates to CASSDRGPDGYTF.